The sequence of this T cell receptor beta chain was determined in a study of CD8 T cells in ankylosing spondylitis. TCRdb used MiXCR to reprocess the 5' RACE reads, holding one entry per CDR3 protein. The sample holds about 360,000 distinct CDR3 sequences; over 12% are singletons and the top ten take approximately 1%. The junction had 9 bases not matched to a gene; V was cut back by 6 bases and J by 5 bases. The V gene's germline CDR1 is LGHDT and CDR2 YNNKEL (reference sequence). This CDR3 contains 17 residues. As concerns this clonotype: No antigen is known for it.

The study, taken as a whole, reports: Disease-linked clones reportedly concentrated significantly in matched ankylosing spondylitis synovial fluid. In peripheral blood, disease-linked CD8+ clones occurred at relatively low frequencies. A number of the motif variants had already been described in reactive arthritis synovial fluid and blood.

This sequence joins TRBV3-1 and TRBJ2-5, with TRBD2 matching over 16 bases. Sequencing was carried out using blood, either unsorted or a sorted T cell fraction (not recorded which). The receptor was isolated from a male donor with ankylosing spondylitis or in good health (not recorded which). For the CDR3, the DNA is TGTGCCAGCAGACACGGGACTAGCGGGGGGGACCCGGAGACCCAGTACTTC. This translates into CASRHGTSGGDPETQYF.